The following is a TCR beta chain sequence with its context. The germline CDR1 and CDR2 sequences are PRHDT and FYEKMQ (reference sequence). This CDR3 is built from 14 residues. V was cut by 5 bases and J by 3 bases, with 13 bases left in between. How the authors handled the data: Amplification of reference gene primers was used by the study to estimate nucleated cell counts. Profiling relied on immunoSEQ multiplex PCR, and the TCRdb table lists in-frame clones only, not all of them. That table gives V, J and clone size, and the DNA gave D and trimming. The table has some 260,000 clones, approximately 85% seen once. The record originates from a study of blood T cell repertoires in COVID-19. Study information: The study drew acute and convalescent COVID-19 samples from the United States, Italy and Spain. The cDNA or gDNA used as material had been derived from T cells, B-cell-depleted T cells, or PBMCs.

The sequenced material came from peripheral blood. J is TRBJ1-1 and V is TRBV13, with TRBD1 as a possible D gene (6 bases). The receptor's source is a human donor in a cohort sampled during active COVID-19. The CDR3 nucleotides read TGTGCCAGCAGCGCCAGGGGCAGGGACACTGAAGCTTTCTTT. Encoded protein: CASSARGRDTEAFF. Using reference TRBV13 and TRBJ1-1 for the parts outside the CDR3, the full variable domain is AAGVIQSPRHLIKEKRETATLKCYPIPRHDTVYWYQQGPGQDPQFLISFYEKMQSDKGSIPDRFSAQQFSDYHSELNMSSLELGDSALYFCASSARGRDTEAFFGQGTRLTVV.